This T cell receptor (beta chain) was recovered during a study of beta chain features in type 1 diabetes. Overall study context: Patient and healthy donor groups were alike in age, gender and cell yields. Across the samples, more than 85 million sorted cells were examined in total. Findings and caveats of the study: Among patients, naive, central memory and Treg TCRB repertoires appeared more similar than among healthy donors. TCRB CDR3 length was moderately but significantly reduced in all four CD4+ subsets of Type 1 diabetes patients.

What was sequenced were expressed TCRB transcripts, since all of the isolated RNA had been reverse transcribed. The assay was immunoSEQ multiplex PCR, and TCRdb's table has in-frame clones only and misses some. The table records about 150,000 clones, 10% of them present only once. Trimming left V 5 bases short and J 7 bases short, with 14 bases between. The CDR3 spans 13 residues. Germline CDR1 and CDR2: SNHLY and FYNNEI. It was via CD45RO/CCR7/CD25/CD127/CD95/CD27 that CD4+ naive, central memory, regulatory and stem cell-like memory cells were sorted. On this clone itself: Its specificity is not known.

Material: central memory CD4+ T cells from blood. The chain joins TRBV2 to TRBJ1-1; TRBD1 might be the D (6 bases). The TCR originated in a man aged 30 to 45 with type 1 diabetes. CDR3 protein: CASSTGFRGEAFF. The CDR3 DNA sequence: TGTGCCAGCAGTACAGGGTTTCGGGGTGAAGCTTTCTTT. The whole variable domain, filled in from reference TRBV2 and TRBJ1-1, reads EPEVTQTPSHQVTQMGQEVILRCVPISNHLYFYWYRQILGQKVEFLVSFYNNEISEKSEIFDDQFSVERPDGSNFTLKIRSTKLEDSAMYFCASSTGFRGEAFFGQGTRLTVV.